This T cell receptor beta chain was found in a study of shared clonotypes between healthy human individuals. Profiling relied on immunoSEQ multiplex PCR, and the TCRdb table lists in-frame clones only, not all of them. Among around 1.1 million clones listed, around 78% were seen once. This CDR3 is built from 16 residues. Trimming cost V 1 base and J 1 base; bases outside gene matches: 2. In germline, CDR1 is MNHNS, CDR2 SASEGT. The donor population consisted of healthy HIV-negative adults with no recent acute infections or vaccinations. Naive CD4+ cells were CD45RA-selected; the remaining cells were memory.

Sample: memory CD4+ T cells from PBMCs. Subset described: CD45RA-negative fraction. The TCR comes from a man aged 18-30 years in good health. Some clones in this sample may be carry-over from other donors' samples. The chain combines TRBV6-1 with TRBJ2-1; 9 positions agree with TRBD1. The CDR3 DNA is TGTGCCAGCAGTGAAGAGACAGGGGGATCCTACAATGAGCAGTTCTTC. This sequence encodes CASSEETGGSYNEQFF.